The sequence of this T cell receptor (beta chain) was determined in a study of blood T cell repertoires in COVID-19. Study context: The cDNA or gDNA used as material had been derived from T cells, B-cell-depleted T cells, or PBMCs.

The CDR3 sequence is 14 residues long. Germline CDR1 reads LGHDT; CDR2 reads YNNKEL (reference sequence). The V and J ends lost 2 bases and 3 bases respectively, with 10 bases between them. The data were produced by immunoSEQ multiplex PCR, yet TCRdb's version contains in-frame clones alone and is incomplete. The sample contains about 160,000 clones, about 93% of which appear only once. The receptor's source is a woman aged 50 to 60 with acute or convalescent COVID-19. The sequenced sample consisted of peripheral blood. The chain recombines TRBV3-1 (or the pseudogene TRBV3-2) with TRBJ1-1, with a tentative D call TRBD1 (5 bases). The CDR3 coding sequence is TGTGCCAGCAGCCAATCGGGCAGGGACACTGAAGCTTTCTTT. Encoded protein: CASSQSGRDTEAFF.